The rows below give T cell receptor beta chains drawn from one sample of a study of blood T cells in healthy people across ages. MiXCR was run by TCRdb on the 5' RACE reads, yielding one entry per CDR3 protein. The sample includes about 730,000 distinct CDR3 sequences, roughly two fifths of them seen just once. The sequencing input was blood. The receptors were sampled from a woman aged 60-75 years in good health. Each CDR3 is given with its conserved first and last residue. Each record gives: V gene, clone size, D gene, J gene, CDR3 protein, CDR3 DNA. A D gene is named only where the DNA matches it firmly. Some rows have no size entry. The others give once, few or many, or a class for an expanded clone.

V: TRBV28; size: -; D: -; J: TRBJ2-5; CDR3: CASSTPRDMLGETQYF; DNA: TGTGCCAGCAGTACTCCCCGGGACATGCTGGGAGAGACCCAGTACTTC
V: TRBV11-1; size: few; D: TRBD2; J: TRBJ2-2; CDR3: CASSRLAGRNTGELFF; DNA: TGTGCCAGCAGCCGACTAGCGGGGAGAAACACCGGGGAGCTGTTTTTT
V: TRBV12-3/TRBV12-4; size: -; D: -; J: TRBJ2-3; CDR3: CASSPRYSADTQYF; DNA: TGTGCCAGCAGTCCAAGATACAGTGCAGATACGCAGTATTTT
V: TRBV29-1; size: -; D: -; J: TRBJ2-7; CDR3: CSVGMMGNEQYF; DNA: TGCAGCGTTGGGATGATGGGGAATGAGCAGTACTTC
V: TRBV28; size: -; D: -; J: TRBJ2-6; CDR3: CASSLSTPGTNVLTF; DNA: TGTGCCAGCAGTTTATCCACCCCTGGGACCAACGTCCTGACTTTC
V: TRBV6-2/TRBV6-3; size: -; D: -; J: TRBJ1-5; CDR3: CASTEPWTEISNQPQHF; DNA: TGTGCCAGCACCGAACCCTGGACAGAGATAAGCAATCAGCCCCAGCATTTT
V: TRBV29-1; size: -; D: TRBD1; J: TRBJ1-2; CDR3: CSVPGGWANYGYTF; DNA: TGCAGCGTCCCAGGGGGCTGGGCTAACTATGGCTACACCTTC
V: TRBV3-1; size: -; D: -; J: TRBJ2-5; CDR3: CASSQVEYETQYF; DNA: TGTGCCAGCAGCCAAGTCGAGTACGAGACCCAGTACTTC
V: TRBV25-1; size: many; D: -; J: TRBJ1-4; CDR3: CASSGWAERGEKLFF; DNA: TGTGCCAGCAGTGGTTGGGCTGAACGGGGTGAAAAACTGTTTTTT
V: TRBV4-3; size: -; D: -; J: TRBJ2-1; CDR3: CASSQVGGLYNEQFF; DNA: TGCGCCAGCAGCCAAGTGGGGGGCCTCTACAATGAGCAGTTCTTC
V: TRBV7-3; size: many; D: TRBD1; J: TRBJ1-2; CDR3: CASSLQGADGYTF; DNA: TGTGCCAGCAGCCTACAGGGGGCGGATGGCTACACCTTC
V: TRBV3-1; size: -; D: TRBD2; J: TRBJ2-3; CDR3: CASSHSGLAGGTDTQYF; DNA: TGTGCCAGCAGCCACTCAGGACTAGCGGGAGGCACAGATACGCAGTATTTT
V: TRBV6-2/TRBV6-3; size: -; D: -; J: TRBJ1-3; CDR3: CASSYKPYSGNTIYF; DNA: TGTGCCAGCAGTTACAAGCCCTACTCTGGAAACACCATATATTTT
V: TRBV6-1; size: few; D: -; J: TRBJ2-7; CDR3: CASSLTGTYEQYF; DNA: TGTGCCAGCAGCCTGACAGGTACCTACGAGCAGTACTTC
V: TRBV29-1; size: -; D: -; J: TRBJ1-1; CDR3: CSAARRGTEAFF; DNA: TGCAGCGCTGCTCGAAGGGGCACTGAAGCTTTCTTT
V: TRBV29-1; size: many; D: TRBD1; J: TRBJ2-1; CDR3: CSVGDRGPYNEQFF; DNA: TGCAGCGTTGGGGACAGGGGGCCGTACAATGAGCAGTTCTTC
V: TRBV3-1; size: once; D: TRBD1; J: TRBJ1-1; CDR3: CASSQGGGGGEAFF; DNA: TGTGCCAGCAGCCAGGGAGGAGGGGGCGGTGAAGCTTTCTTT
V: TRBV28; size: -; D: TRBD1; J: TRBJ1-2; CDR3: CASSSTGGAWSNYGYTF; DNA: TGTGCCAGCAGCTCGACAGGGGGCGCCTGGTCTAACTATGGCTACACCTTC
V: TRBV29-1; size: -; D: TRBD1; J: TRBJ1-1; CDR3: CSVAKQGAATEAFF; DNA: TGCAGCGTCGCCAAACAGGGGGCAGCGACTGAAGCTTTCTTT
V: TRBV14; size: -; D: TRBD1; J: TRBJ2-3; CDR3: CASTGEGTDTQYF; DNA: TGTGCCAGTACAGGGGAAGGGACAGATACGCAGTATTTT
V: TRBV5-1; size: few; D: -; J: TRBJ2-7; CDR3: CASSLDTVTYNEQYF; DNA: TGCGCCAGCAGCCTGGACACGGTAACCTACAATGAGCAGTACTTC
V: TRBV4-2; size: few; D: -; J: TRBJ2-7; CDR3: CASSQELESSVYEQYF; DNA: TGTGCCAGCAGCCAAGAACTAGAGTCGTCGGTCTACGAGCAGTACTTC
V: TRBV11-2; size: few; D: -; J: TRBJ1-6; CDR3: CASSFKGGSHNSPLHF; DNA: TGTGCCAGCAGCTTTAAAGGCGGTAGCCATAATTCACCCCTCCACTTT
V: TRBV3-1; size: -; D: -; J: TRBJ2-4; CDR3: CASSPLGTAKNIQYF; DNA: TGTGCCAGCAGCCCCCTGGGAACAGCCAAAAACATTCAGTACTTC
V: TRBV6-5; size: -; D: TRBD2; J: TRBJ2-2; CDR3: CASSFPTSGGESGELFF; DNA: TGTGCCAGCAGTTTCCCGACTAGCGGGGGGGAAAGCGGGGAGCTGTTTTTT
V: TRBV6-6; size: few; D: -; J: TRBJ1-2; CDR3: CASSPQGSLRGYTF; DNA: TGTGCCAGCAGCCCACAGGGTTCCCTTAGGGGCTACACCTTC
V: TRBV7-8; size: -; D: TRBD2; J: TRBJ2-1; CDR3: CASSLGREGTLGGEQFF; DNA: TGTGCCAGCAGCTTAGGCAGGGAGGGCACACTTGGTGGTGAGCAGTTCTTC
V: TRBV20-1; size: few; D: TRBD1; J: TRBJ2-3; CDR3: CSARRTGKDTQYF; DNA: TGCAGTGCTCGGAGGACAGGGAAAGATACGCAGTATTTT
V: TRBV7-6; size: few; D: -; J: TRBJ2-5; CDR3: CASSPSGVDSQETQYF; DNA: TGTGCCAGCAGTCCATCCGGGGTGGACTCACAAGAGACCCAGTACTTC
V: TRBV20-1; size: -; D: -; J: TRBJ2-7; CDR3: CSAQTTVMGSYEQYF; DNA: TGCAGTGCTCAGACGACAGTGATGGGTTCCTACGAGCAGTACTTC
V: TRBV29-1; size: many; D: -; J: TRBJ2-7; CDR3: CSVDSGLGSYEQYF; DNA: TGCAGCGTTGATTCCGGGCTGGGCTCCTACGAGCAGTACTTC
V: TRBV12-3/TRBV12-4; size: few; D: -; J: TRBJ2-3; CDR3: CASSLSRETDTQYF; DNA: TGTGCCAGCAGTTTATCGCGGGAAACAGATACGCAGTATTTT
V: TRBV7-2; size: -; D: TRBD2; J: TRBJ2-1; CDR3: CASSLEASGSGETQFF; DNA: TGTGCCAGCAGCTTAGAGGCTAGCGGGAGCGGAGAGACCCAGTTCTTC
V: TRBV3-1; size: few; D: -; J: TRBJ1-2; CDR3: CASSQDLSYGYTF; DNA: TGTGCCAGCAGCCAAGATCTCTCCTATGGCTACACCTTC
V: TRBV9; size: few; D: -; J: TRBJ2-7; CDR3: CASSPRDWIYEQYF; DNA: TGTGCCAGCAGCCCCCGGGACTGGATCTACGAGCAGTACTTC
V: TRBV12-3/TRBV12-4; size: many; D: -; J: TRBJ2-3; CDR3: CASSSTSTGRTDTQYF; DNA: TGTGCCAGCAGTTCCACCTCGACAGGCCGCACAGATACGCAGTATTTT
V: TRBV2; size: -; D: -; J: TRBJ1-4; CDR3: CASSERREGEKLFF; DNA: TGTGCCAGCAGTGAACGCAGGGAGGGTGAAAAACTGTTTTTT
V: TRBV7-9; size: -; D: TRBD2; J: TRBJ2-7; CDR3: CASSTTSGTLYF; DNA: TGTGCCAGCAGCACCACTAGCGGGACGCTGTACTTC
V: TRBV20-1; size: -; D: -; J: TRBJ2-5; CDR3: CSAPAGQETQYF; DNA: TGCAGTGCTCCGGCGGGCCAAGAGACCCAGTACTTC
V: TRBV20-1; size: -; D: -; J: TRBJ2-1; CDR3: CSAEPRDFSYNEQFF; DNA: TGCAGTGCTGAACCCCGGGACTTTTCCTACAATGAGCAGTTCTTC
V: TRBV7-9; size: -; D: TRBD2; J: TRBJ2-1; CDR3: CASSSLAGGVNTNNEQFF; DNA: TGTGCCAGCAGCTCTTTAGCGGGGGGGGTCAACACCAACAATGAGCAGTTCTTC
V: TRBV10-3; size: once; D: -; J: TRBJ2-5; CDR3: CASTPGQRASEQYF; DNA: TGTGCCTCCACCCCAGGACAGAGGGCTAGTGAGCAGTACTTC